This entry concerns a single T cell receptor (beta chain). This clonotype was found a few times. There is no known antigen for this receptor. One base away there is no much larger clone; base qualities are not given. From its cysteine to its phenylalanine, the CDR3 spans 15 amino acids. The CDR3 DNA has 45 bases and is translated from base 1. V was cut back by 2 bases and J by 7 bases, leaving a gap of 12 bases between them. Sequences MGHDK (CDR1) and SYGVNS (CDR2) are obtained from the germline V gene. This sample stems from a study of identical twins listed by TCRdb under 2016. Broadly, across the study: The study deep-sequenced TCR alpha and beta repertoires from monozygotic twins, unrelated adults of various ages and cord blood to test whether fetal clonotypes persist. To rule out contamination, the twin experiments were replicated at different times with different library preparation protocols.

The investigation overall reported the following: The excess sharing between twins in beta out-of-frame sequences was weaker because fewer shared sequences reduced the signal-to-noise ratio. Abundant cord blood beta clonotypes carried fewer insertions; young adult naive repertoires showed a weaker similar trend, while memory repertoires showed none. Recombination models systematically underestimated out-of-frame TCR alpha sharing in monozygotic twins but agreed with sharing between unrelated individuals. Out-of-frame TCR alpha sequences shared between twins showed an excess of low generation-probability sequences compared with coincidental sharing between unrelated individuals. Zero-insertion analyses could be partly confounded by invariant T cells such as MAIT and iNKT, although diverse VJ usage argued against such confounding for most clonotypes. Conclusions relied on cross-sectional statistical analysis, since the same donors could not be followed over many years.

Every donor in the study was a healthy Caucasian. To prepare the library, 5' RACE was applied. The data were produced on an Illumina HiSeq 2000. Template switching introduced a universal primer binding site; the final cDNA contained a unique molecular identifier, enabling accurate counting of TCR cDNA molecules. Specific primers in the conserved constant-segment region were used to synthesize first-strand cDNA for the TCR alpha and beta chains. Each cDNA library was double barcoded, with a SMART-Mk sample barcode plus Illumina barcodes, to control for contamination. TruSeq adapter sequences along with Illumina sample barcodes were introduced in two successive PCR steps. TCR alpha and beta cDNA libraries were sequenced on the Illumina HiSeq platform with custom primers. The study's processing was this. MiGEC processed the raw reads to extract unique molecular identifiers, while MiXCR was used to determine the CDR3 positions. For each individual, recombination models were inferred using an EM algorithm with the repgenHMM and IGoR tools. The analysis of shared clonotypes was done with the tcR package in R, with sharing normalized by the product of cloneset sizes. To study raw recombination without the effects of thymic and clonal selection, out-of-frame nonproductive sequences were analyzed. TCRdb reran the public reads through fastp at Q25 and MiXCR, keeping productive beta chains. Identical CDR3 protein sequences are pooled into one entry, listed with their most common genes and DNA. The V and J calls shown here were made by TCRdb, not taken from the authors' results. The sample has roughly 1,500,000 distinct CDR3 sequences on record, less than 35% of them singletons. Roughly 0.3% of the sample belongs to the ten largest clones.

The TCR sequence derives from a newborn girl in good health. The sequencing sample was made of cord blood. Recombination linked TRBV25-1 to TRBJ1-6, with a weak D call of TRBD1 (5 bases match). At the DNA level, the sequence is TGTGCCAGCAGTGAACAGGGTCTACCCAATTCACCCCTCCACTTT. Its coded protein is CASSEQGLPNSPLHF.